Detailed here is one T cell receptor (beta chain). What it recognizes is unknown. The junction differs from germline at one of its ends, possibly a read error. Co-extraction yielded RNA and DNA from around 20-30 mg of unsorted bulk tissue. This record belongs to a study of tumor-infiltrating lymphocytes in primary liver carcinoma. Study conclusions and caveats: Relative to blood, tumors carried a significantly larger fraction of the repertoire in their top 250 clones (p = 0.039).

CDR1 is MNHNS and CDR2 is SASEGT in the germline V gene. The CDR3 totals 11 residues. A constant-region primer served to make TCR beta cDNA from roughly 500 ng total RNA. Slightly modified ARM-PCR served as the procedure for the TCR beta libraries. These libraries came from three rounds of nested multiplex PCR. TRBV1-TRBV30 forward and Cbeta reverse primers drove the first two approximately 10-cycle rounds. TCRdb re-derived calls from the multiplex PCR reads in MiXCR, one entry per CDR3 protein. The table lists nearly 45,000 distinct CDR3 sequences, approximately 73% of them singletons. The origin of this receptor is a middle-aged man with primary liver carcinoma and hepatitis B virus infection. V and J are TRBV6-1 and TRBJ2-7; D uncertain. What was sequenced was liver tumor tissue from sampling region 2. Subset in this sample: tumor region T2, inferior pole. The CDR3: CASSRLYKQYF. As DNA, the CDR3 is TGTGCCAGCAGTCGACTCTACAAGCAGTACTTT.